What follows are 21 T cell receptor beta chains derived from one specimen sequenced in a study of blood T cell repertoires in COVID-19. Method: immunoSEQ multiplex PCR; TCRdb's copy keeps in-frame clones and lacks some. This table has approximately 440,000 clones, 90% appearing once. Input material: PBMCs or T cells enriched from blood (not recorded which). These receptor sequences come from a man younger than 35 who had recovered from COVID-19.

The J gene is TRBJ1-1, the V gene TRBV30; 8 bases are a match to TRBD1. J gave up 1 base and V 3 bases, and 4 bases lay outside the gene matches. CDR1 is GTSNPN and CDR2 is SVGIG in the germline V gene (reference sequence). This CDR3 comprises 14 residues. This CDR3 is CAWREGTGNTEAFF. CDR3 bases: TGTGCCTGGAGAGAGGGGACAGGGAACACTGAAGCTTTCTTT.

This clone was seen a single time. The chain couples TRBV28 to TRBJ1-5; no clear D gene. The V end lost 6 bases, the J end lost 2 bases, and 8 bases lay between the germline ends. The CDR3 consists of 13 residues. From germline, CDR1 is MDHEN and CDR2 SYDVKM. The CDR3 region has the DNA TGTGCCAGCAGCCCCCCAGGCAATCAGCCCCAGCATTTT. It translates to CASSPPGNQPQHF.

This clone was picked up a small number of times. The J gene is TRBJ1-5, the V gene TRBV6-1, with D tentatively TRBD1 (5 bases). The CDR3 has 18 amino acids. CDR1 is MNHNS, CDR2 SASEGT, per germline. Between the trimmed V and J ends, which lost 0 bases and 3 bases, there was a span of 18 bases. The CDR3 loop is CASSEARGGALSNQPQHF. In DNA, the CDR3 is TGTGCCAGCAGTGAAGCGCGGGGGGGAGCGCTTTCCAATCAGCCCCAGCATTTT.

The chain uses TRBV4-1 and TRBJ2-1, with D uncertain. The ends were cut back, 5 bases at V and 4 bases at J, with 3 bases in the middle. The CDR3 loop spans 11 amino acids. The germline gives CDR1 MGHRA, CDR2 YSYEKL. The chain's CDR3 is CASSEYNEQFF. The CDR3 DNA reads as TGCGCCAGCAGCGAGTACAATGAGCAGTTCTTC.

J is TRBJ2-7 and V is TRBV12-3 or TRBV12-4; D unclear. V lost 3 bases to trimming and J lost 7 bases, with 10 bases between them. This CDR3 region has 12 residues. CDR3 coding DNA: TGTGCCAGCAGTTTGAGCCCCCGGGAGCAGTACTTC. It translates to CASSLSPREQYF.

The chain has TRBV2 and TRBJ1-5, with D possibly matching TRBD1 (6 bases). The CDR3 totals 15 residues. V dropped 1 base and J dropped 7 bases, with 14 bases sitting between them. Germline V CDR1 and CDR2: SNHLY, FYNNEI. In DNA, the CDR3 is TGTGCCAGCAGTGAAGTGGTCGGGGGGCGGCAGCCCCAGCATTTT. Protein: CASSEVVGGRQPQHF. Full variable domain (remainder filled in from reference TRBV2 and TRBJ1-5): EPEVTQTPSHQVTQMGQEVILRCVPISNHLYFYWYRQILGQKVEFLVSFYNNEISEKSEIFDDQFSVERPDGSNFTLKIRSTKLEDSAMYFCASSEVVGGRQPQHFGDGTRLSIL.

This chain joins TRBV6-5 and TRBJ1-2; no clear D gene. The germline V and J ends were trimmed by 5 bases and 4 bases, with 11 bases remaining between them. The V gene's germline CDR1 is MNHEY and CDR2 SVGAGI. This CDR3 is 13 amino acids long. The CDR3 spells CASSQTEIYGYTF. The CDR3, as DNA: TGTGCCAGCAGTCAGACGGAGATCTATGGCTACACCTTC.

This chain links TRBV7-3 with TRBJ2-2, with TRBD2 identical over 8 bases. The CDR3 is 16 residues long. Looked up from germline, CDR1 is SGHTA and CDR2 is FQGTGA. The ends lost 5 bases at V and 1 base at J; junction bases unmatched: 6. The DNA for the CDR3 is TGTGCCAGCAGCCTTAATAGCGGGGTGAACACCGGGGAGCTGTTTTTT. Encoded protein: CASSLNSGVNTGELFF.

The chain combines TRBV19 with TRBJ1-2; 7 bases are shared with TRBD1. Per the germline V gene, CDR1 is LNHDA and CDR2 is SQIVND (reference sequence). V was pared by 6 bases and J by 3 bases, with 7 bases of the junction left unmatched. The CDR3 is 14 residues long. This CDR3 reads CASSPAGGYYGYTF. CDR3 nucleotide sequence: TGTGCCAGTAGCCCCGCAGGGGGTTACTATGGCTACACCTTC.

In this sample, this clone turned up once. This chain joins TRBV7-3 and TRBJ1-1, with 8 bases matching TRBD1. The CDR3 totals 13 residues. V was pared by 3 bases and J by 10 bases, with 7 bases of the junction left unmatched. Looked up from germline, CDR1 is SGHTA and CDR2 is FQGTGA. The CDR3 nucleotides are TGTGCCAGCAGCTTTCAGGGGGCTCGCGGAGCTTTCTTT. Its protein product is CASSFQGARGAFF.

This clone showed up just once. Written as DNA, the CDR3 is TGTGCCAGCAGCGTTGGAGGGGCCAACACAGATACGCAGTATTTT. Translating it yields CASSVGGANTDTQYF. The chain is built from TRBV9 and TRBJ2-3; weak D call: TRBD2 (6 bases). V was trimmed by 2 bases and J by 2 bases, leaving 12 bases between them. This CDR3 comprises 15 residues. The germline CDR1 and CDR2 sequences are SGDLS and YYNGEE.

V usage is TRBV27 and J usage is TRBJ2-1; 7 bases match TRBD2. V was clipped by 2 bases and J by 4 bases; unmatched bases: 11. Per the germline V gene, CDR1 is MNHEY and CDR2 is SMNVEV (reference sequence). The CDR3 is 17 amino acids. The CDR3 DNA follows: TGTGCCAGCAGTTTACTGGGCGGGAGAGACTTATACAATGAGCAGTTCTTC. It encodes CASSLLGGRDLYNEQFF.

The chain joins TRBV2 to TRBJ1-2; D is ambiguous. CDR3 length: 12 residues. CDR1 and CDR2 from the germline V gene are SNHLY and FYNNEI. The ends were cut back, 6 bases at V and 4 bases at J, with 9 bases in the middle. CDR3 in DNA: TGTGCCAGCAGCACTCAGGCCTATGGCTACACCTTC. It translates to CASSTQAYGYTF.

This chain joins TRBV27 and TRBJ2-1; 8 bases line up with TRBD1. CDR1 MNHEY and CDR2 SMNVEV come from the germline V gene (reference sequence). The J segment lost 7 bases and the V segment lost 7 bases, leaving 3 bases of the junction unmatched. This CDR3 comprises 12 residues. The CDR3 nucleotides are TGTGCCAGCAAGCAGGGGGCGAATGAGCAGTTCTTC. This encodes CASKQGANEQFF.

The rearrangement joins TRBV2 to TRBJ1-2, with 7 bases matching TRBD1. There are 14 residues in the CDR3. CDR1 and CDR2 from the germline V gene are SNHLY and FYNNEI. V was pared by 1 base and J by 4 bases, with 3 bases of the junction left unmatched. CDR3 loop: CASSEDGQVYGYTF. Written as DNA, the CDR3 is TGTGCCAGCAGTGAAGACGGACAGGTCTATGGCTACACCTTC.

J is TRBJ1-5 and V is TRBV27; 8 positions match TRBD1. This CDR3 has 15 residues. V trimming: 5 bases; J trimming: 5 bases; junction bases outside the gene matches: 8. The germline gives CDR1 MNHEY, CDR2 SMNVEV (reference sequence). CDR3 sequence reads: CASSQTTGDDQPQHF. Written as DNA, the CDR3 is TGTGCCAGCAGTCAGACGACAGGGGATGATCAGCCCCAGCATTTT.

V gene TRBV9 combines with J gene TRBJ1-5; D is unresolved. Per the germline V gene, CDR1 is SGDLS and CDR2 is YYNGEE. The CDR3 covers 12 residues. V lost 3 bases and J 6 bases, leaving 7 bases between the germline ends. CDR3: CASSAMFQPQHF. The CDR3 DNA follows: TGTGCCAGCAGCGCCATGTTTCAGCCCCAGCATTTT.

This rearrangement joins TRBV28 to TRBJ1-2; 7 bases align to TRBD1. V lost 3 bases and J lost 7; bases outside the gene matches: 2. CDR3 size: 12 residues. CDR1 and CDR2 from the germline V gene are MDHEN and SYDVKM. The CDR3 DNA sequence: TGTGCCAGCAGTTTCCGACAGGGTGGCTACACCTTC. Protein: CASSFRQGGYTF.

This clone was seen only a few times. The rearrangement uses TRBV10-2 and TRBJ1-1, with D unclear. Germline CDR1 and CDR2: WSHSY and SAAADI. V was cut by 0 bases and J by 8 bases, with 10 bases left in between. The CDR3 sequence is 13 residues long. CDR3 residues: CASSESVATEAFF. Here the CDR3 DNA reads TGCGCCAGCAGTGAGTCGGTGGCAACCGAAGCTTTCTTT.

This clone occurred a few times. The chain employs TRBV4-1 and TRBJ1-4; D is unclear. Trimming pared 1 base from V and 7 bases from J, leaving 10 bases between. Germline loops: CDR1 MGHRA, CDR2 YSYEKL. The CDR3 totals 14 residues. The CDR3 DNA reads as TGCGCCAGCAGCCAAGTGGCTGGAGTTGAAAAACTGTTTTTT. Encoded protein: CASSQVAGVEKLFF.

As concerns this clone: This sample includes further DNA sequences coding for the same CDR3. V gene TRBV5-1 combines with J gene TRBJ2-7; 7 bases are shared with TRBD1. The germline V gene has CDR1 SGHRS and CDR2 YFSETQ. The ends lost 5 bases at V and 1 base at J; junction bases unmatched: 3. The CDR3 runs to 13 residues. Here the CDR3 DNA reads TGCGCCAGCAGAGGGACAGCGTCCTACGAGCAGTACTTC. Translated, it gives CASRGTASYEQYF.